The source of this TCR beta chain is a study of glioma-infiltrating T cells. This clonotype was observed a few times. What it recognizes is unknown. Broader study findings: Only very few CDR3 sequences appeared in both tissue and blood. Tissue-blood divergence was below expectation in non-neoplastic patients, above in gliomas.

TCR alpha and beta CDR3 regions were amplified from RNA using iRepertoire nested multiplex PCR. Tissue mRNA or PBMC total RNA, roughly 90-400 ng, went into one-step reverse transcription and amplification. One entry per CDR3 protein results from TCRdb running MiXCR on the multiplex PCR reads. The table has about 130,000 distinct CDR3 sequences, around a quarter seen once. The CDR3 has 14 residues. Germline CDR1 and CDR2: SNHLY and FYNNEI. Trimming took 3 bases from V and 2 from J, leaving 9 bases between them. This TCR was sampled from a human donor with low-grade glioma or glioblastoma, undergoing nonglioma brain surgery, or in good health (not recorded which). The V and J genes are TRBV2 and TRBJ2-3, with D tentatively TRBD2 (6 bases). Sequencing was carried out using glioma tissue, nonneoplastic brain tissue, or PBMCs (not recorded which). The CDR3, as DNA: TGTGCCAGCAGTGATGCGGGGTTCACAGATACGCAGTATTTT. This codes for CASSDAGFTDTQYF.